The 5 T cell receptor beta chains reported below all come from one sample, sequenced in a study of blood T cell repertoires in COVID-19. Repertoires were generated with immunoSEQ multiplex PCR, while TCRdb's copy carries only in-frame clones and drops some. The profile shows 120,000 to 150,000 clones, 70% to 90% of them singletons. The sample was peripheral blood. The receptors shown here come from a human donor in a cohort sampled during active COVID-19.

The chain carries TRBV5-6 and TRBJ1-2; 8 bases match TRBD1. V trimming: 4 bases; J trimming: 7 bases; junction bases outside the gene matches: 9. Germline V gene lookup returns CDR1 SGHDT and CDR2 YYEEEE. The CDR3 extends over 14 amino acids. DNA of the CDR3: TGTGCCAGCAGCGGAGAACAGGGGGTTGGTGGCTACACCTTC. It encodes CASSGEQGVGGYTF.

This clone was picked up one time. The rearrangement links TRBV6-5 to TRBJ1-5, with TRBD1 as a possible D gene (5 bases). This CDR3 is built from 15 residues. V shed 6 bases and J shed 3 bases, with 15 bases lying between them. The germline V gene has CDR1 MNHEY and CDR2 SVGAGI. The CDR3: CASRALRDANQPQHF. The CDR3 DNA sequence: TGTGCCAGCAGAGCACTCAGGGATGCCAATCAGCCCCAGCATTTT.

The chain carries TRBV25-1 and TRBJ2-2; perhaps TRBD1 as D (6 bases). The CDR3 runs 17 residues. The V gene lost 4 bases and the J gene lost 4 bases, with 19 bases spanning the gap. Germline V CDR1 and CDR2: MGHDK, SYGVNS. In DNA form, the CDR3 reads TGTGCCAGCAGTGGGCAGGGGACACGTCAAATCACCGGGGAGCTGTTTTTT. Translating it yields CASSGQGTRQITGELFF.

This rearrangement joins TRBV7-3 to TRBJ1-2, with D hard to call. The CDR3 sequence is 14 residues long. The ends were cut back, 1 base at V and 1 base at J, with 7 bases in the middle. CDR1 is SGHTA and CDR2 is FQGTGA in the germline V gene. Here the CDR3 DNA reads TGTGCCAGCAGCTTAAGTCCGGGTAACTATGGCTACACCTTC. Translating it yields CASSLSPGNYGYTF.

The rearrangement uses TRBV9 and TRBJ2-3; D possibly corresponds to TRBD2 (6 bases). The CDR3 spans 17 residues. Per germline, CDR1 SGDLS and CDR2 YYNGEE. V was clipped by 3 bases and J by 2 bases, with 19 bases between them. In nucleotides, the CDR3 is TGTGCCAGCAGCGCTAGGCCCTTCGCGGGGCACACAGATACGCAGTATTTT. Translation: CASSARPFAGHTDTQYF.